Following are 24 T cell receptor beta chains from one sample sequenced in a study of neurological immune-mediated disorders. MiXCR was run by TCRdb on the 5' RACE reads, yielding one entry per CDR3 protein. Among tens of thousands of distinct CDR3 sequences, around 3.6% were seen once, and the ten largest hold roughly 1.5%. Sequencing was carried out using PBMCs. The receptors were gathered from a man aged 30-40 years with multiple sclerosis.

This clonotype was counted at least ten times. This CDR3 reads CASSVAMGDTEAFF. The CDR3 DNA reads as TGTGCCAGCAGCGTAGCAATGGGGGACACTGAAGCTTTCTTT. This chain links TRBV9 with TRBJ1-1, with a tentative D call TRBD1 (5 bases). The germline V gene has CDR1 SGDLS and CDR2 YYNGEE. This CDR3 comprises 14 residues. V lost 0 bases, J lost 3 bases, and 9 bases lay in between.

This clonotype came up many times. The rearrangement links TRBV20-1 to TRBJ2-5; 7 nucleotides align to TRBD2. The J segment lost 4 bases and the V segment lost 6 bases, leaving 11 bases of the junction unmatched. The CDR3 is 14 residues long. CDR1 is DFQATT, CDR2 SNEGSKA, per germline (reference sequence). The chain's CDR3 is CSAPGPGGGETQYF. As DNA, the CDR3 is TGCAGTGCGCCGGGGCCGGGAGGTGGAGAGACCCAGTACTTC.

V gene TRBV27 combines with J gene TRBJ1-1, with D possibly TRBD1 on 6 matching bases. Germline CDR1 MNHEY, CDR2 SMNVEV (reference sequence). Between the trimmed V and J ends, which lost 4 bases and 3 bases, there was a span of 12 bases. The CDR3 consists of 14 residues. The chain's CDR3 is CASSSEQGYTEAFF. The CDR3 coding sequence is TGTGCCAGCAGTTCCGAACAGGGTTACACTGAAGCTTTCTTT.

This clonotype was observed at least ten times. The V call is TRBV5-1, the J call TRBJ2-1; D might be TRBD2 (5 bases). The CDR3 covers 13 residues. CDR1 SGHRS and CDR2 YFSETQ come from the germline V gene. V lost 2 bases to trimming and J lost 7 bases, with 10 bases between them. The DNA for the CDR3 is TGCGCCAGCAGCTTTAGAGGGCGAAATGAGCAGTTCTTC. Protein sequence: CASSFRGRNEQFF.

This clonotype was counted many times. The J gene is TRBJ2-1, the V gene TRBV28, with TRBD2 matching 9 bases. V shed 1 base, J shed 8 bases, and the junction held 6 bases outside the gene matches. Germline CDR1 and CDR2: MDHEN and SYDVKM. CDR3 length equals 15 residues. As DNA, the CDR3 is TGTGCCAGCAGTTTATTGGCTAGCGGGACCCATGAGCAGTTCTTC. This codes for CASSLLASGTHEQFF.

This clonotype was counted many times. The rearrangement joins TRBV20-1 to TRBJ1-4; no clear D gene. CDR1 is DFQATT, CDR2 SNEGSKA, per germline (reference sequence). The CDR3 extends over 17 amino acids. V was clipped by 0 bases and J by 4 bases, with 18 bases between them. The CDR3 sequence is CSARDGGRTTYNEKLFF. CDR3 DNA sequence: TGCAGTGCTAGAGATGGTGGGAGAACAACCTATAATGAAAAACTGTTTTTT.

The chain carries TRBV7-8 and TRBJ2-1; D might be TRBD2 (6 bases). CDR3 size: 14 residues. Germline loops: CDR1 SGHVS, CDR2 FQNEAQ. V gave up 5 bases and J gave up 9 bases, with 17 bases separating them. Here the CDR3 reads CASSLPGLKGEQFF. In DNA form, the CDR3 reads TGTGCCAGCAGCCTTCCGGGACTGAAGGGTGAGCAGTTCTTC.

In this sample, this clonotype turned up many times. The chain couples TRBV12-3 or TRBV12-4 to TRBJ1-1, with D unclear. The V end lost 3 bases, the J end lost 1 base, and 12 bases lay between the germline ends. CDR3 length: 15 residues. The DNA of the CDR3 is TGTGCCAGCAGTTTGACGGCCAGCCGGAACACTGAAGCTTTCTTT. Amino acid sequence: CASSLTASRNTEAFF.

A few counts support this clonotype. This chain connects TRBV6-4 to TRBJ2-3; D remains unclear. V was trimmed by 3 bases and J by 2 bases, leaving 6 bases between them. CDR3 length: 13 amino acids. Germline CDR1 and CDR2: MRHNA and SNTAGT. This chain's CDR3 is CASSEKNTDTQYF. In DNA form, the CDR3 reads TGTGCCAGCAGTGAAAAAAACACAGATACGCAGTATTTT.

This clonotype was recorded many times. The CDR3 region is CASSPRDHRTEQFF. CDR3 coding DNA: TGTGCCAGCAGTCCGCGCGACCATCGCACTGAGCAGTTCTTC. The chain is built from TRBV12-3 or TRBV12-4 and TRBJ2-1; D is ambiguous. With 5 bases removed from V and 9 bases from J, the gap between germline ends came to 17 bases. The CDR3 loop spans 14 amino acids.

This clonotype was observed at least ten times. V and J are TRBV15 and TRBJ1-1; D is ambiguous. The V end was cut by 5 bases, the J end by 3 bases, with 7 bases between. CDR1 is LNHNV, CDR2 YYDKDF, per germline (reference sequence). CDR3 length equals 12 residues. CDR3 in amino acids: CATSHGDTEAFF. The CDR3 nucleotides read TGTGCCACCAGCCATGGGGACACTGAAGCTTTCTTT.

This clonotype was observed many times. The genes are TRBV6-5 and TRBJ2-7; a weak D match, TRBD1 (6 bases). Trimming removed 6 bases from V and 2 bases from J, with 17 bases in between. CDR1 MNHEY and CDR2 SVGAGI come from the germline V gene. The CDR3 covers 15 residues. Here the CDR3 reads CASSPTGTHPYEQYF. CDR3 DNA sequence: TGTGCCAGCAGCCCGACCGGGACACACCCCTACGAGCAGTACTTC.

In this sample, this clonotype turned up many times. CDR3 DNA: TGCAGCGCTGGGACAGGGGCTACCCAGTACTTC. It codes for CSAGTGATQYF. The chain combines TRBV29-1 with TRBJ2-5; TRBD1 aligns across 10 bases. V dropped 7 bases and J dropped 8; count of bases not matched to a gene: 4. Germline CDR1 and CDR2: SQVTM and ANQGSEA. This CDR3 spans 11 amino acids.

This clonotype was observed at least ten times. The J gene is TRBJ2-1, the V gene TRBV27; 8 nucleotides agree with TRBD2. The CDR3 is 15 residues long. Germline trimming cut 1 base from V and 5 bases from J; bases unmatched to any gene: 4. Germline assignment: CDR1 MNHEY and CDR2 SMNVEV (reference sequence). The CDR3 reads CASSLFGRVNNEQFF. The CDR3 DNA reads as TGTGCCAGCAGTTTATTCGGGAGGGTTAACAATGAGCAGTTCTTC.

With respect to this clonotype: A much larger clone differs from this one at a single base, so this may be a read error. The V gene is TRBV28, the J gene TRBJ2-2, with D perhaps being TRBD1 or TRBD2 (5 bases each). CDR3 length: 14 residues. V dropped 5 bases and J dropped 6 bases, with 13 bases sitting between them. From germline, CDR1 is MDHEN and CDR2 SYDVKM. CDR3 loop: CASSPGMGAGELFF. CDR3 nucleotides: TGTGCCAGCAGTCCGGGGATGGGGGCCGGGGAGCTGTTTTTT.

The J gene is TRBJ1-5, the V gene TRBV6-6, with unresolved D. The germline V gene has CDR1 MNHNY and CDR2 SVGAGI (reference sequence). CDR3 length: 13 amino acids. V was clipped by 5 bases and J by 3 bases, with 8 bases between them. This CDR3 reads CASSAAFNQPQHF. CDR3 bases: TGTGCCAGCAGTGCAGCTTTCAATCAGCCCCAGCATTTT.

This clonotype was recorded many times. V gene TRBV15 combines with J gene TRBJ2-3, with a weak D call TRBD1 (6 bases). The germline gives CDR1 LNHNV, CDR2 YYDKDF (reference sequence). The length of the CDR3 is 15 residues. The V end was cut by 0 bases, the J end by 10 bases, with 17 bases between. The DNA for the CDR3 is TGTGCCACCAGCAGAGATGTTGACAGGTTAGAGGCGCAGTATTTT. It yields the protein CATSRDVDRLEAQYF.

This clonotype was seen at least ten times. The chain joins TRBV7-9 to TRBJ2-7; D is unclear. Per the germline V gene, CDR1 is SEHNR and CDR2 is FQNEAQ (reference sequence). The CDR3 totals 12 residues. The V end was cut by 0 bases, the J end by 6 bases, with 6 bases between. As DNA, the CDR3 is TGTGCCAGCAGCTTAGCGGCAAGCGAGCAGTACTTC. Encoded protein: CASSLAASEQYF.

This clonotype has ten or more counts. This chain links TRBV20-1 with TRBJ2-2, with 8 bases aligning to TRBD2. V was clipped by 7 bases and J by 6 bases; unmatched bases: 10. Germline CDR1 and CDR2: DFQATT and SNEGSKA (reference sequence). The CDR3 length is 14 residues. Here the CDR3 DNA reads TGCAGTGTACGAGGGACGGGGGGGGCCGGGGAGCTGTTTTTT. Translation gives CSVRGTGGAGELFF.

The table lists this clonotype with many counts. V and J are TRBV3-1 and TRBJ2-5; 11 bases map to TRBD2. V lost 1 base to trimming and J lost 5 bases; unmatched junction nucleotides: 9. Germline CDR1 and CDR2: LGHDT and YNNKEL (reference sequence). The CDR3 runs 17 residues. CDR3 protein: CASSQVAGGEVRETQYF. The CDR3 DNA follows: TGTGCCAGCAGCCAAGTAGCGGGAGGGGAGGTTAGGGAGACCCAGTACTTC.

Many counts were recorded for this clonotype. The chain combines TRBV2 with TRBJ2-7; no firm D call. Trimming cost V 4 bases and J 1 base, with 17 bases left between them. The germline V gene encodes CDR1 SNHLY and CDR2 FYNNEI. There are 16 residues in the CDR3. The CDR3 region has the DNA TGTGCCAGCAGTGCGAACCGTCAGGTCAGATCCTACGAGCAGTACTTC. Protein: CASSANRQVRSYEQYF.

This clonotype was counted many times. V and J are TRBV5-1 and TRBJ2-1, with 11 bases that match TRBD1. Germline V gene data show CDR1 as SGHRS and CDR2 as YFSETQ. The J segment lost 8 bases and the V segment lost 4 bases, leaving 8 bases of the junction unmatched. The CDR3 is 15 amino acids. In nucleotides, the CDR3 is TGCGCCAGCAGCACCGGACAGGGGGCAGTCTATGAGCAGTTCTTC. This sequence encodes CASSTGQGAVYEQFF.

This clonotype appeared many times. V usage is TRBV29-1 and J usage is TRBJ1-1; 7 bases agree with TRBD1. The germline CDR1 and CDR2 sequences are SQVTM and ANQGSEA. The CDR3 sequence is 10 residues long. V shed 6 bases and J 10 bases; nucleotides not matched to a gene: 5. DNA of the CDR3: TGCAGCGTGTACAGGGGTAGAGCTTTCTTT. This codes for CSVYRGRAFF.

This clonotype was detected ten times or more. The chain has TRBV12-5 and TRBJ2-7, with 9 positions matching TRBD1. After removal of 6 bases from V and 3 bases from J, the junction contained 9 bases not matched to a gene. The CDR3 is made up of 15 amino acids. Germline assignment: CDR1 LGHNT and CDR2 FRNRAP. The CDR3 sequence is CASGPGGTGNYEQYF. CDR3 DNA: TGTGCTAGTGGCCCGGGCGGGACAGGGAACTACGAGCAGTACTTC.